These T cell receptor beta chains were read from a single sample in a study of shared clonotypes between healthy human individuals. Repertoires were generated with immunoSEQ multiplex PCR, while TCRdb's copy carries only in-frame clones and drops some. The sample carries over a million clones, roughly 80% recorded once. The specimen was memory CD4+ T cells sorted from blood. These receptors originate from a man between 18 and 35 years old in good health. CDR3s include the opening cysteine and the closing phenylalanine or tryptophan. D genes are given only for firm matches. For some rows the clone size is stated as once, few or many, or as a class when expanded; others skip it.

v_call	clone_size	j_call	d_call	cdr3_aa	cdr3_nt
TRBV30	many	TRBJ1-4	TRBD1	CAWKDRQGSATNEKLFF	TGTGCCTGGAAAGATCGACAGGGATCGGCAACTAATGAAAAACTGTTTTTT
TRBV2	NA	TRBJ1-1	NA	CASSVGGVNTEAFF	TGTGCCAGCAGTGTCGGGGGAGTTAACACTGAAGCTTTCTTT
TRBV9	NA	TRBJ1-6	NA	CASSPDRGDYNSPLHF	TGTGCCAGCAGCCCAGACAGAGGAGACTATAATTCACCCCTCCACTTT
TRBV6-6	NA	TRBJ1-5	NA	CASTTGGNQPQHF	TGTGCCAGCACCACAGGTGGCAATCAGCCCCAGCATTTT
TRBV30	NA	TRBJ2-3	TRBD2	CAWSEGGLAGFLSSTDTQYF	TGTGCCTGGAGCGAGGGGGGACTAGCGGGATTCTTGTCTAGCACAGATACGCAGTATTTT
TRBV5-4	few	TRBJ1-6	TRBD1	CASSLRDRGSPLHF	TGTGCCAGCAGCTTGAGGGACAGGGGTTCACCCCTCCACTTT
TRBV5-6	NA	TRBJ1-1	NA	CASSLYPLDEAFF	TGTGCCAGCAGCTTGTACCCCCTTGATGAAGCTTTCTTT
TRBV6-6	NA	TRBJ2-1	NA	CASSRDNEQFF	TGTGCCAGCAGCCGGGACAATGAGCAGTTCTTC
TRBV19	few	TRBJ1-1	TRBD1	CASSPGQGSSEAFF	TGTGCCAGTAGTCCGGGACAGGGAAGCTCCGAAGCTTTCTTT
TRBV5-5	NA	TRBJ1-1	TRBD1	CASSQDRVSNTEAFF	TGTGCCAGCAGCCAAGACAGGGTTTCGAACACTGAAGCTTTCTTT
TRBV28	NA	TRBJ1-2	TRBD1	CASSELQGASYGYTF	TGTGCCAGCAGTGAACTCCAGGGGGCTTCCTACGGCTACACCTTC
TRBV11-1	few	TRBJ2-1	NA	CASSYDPLNEQFF	TGTGCCAGCAGCTATGACCCCCTCAATGAGCAGTTCTTC
TRBV6-5	few	TRBJ1-5	NA	CASSQQNSNQPQHF	TGTGCCAGCAGTCAGCAGAATAGCAATCAGCCCCAGCATTTT
TRBV14	NA	TRBJ2-2	NA	CASRTYITGELFF	TGTGCCAGCAGGACTTACATCACCGGGGAGCTGTTTTTT
TRBV19	once	TRBJ2-3	NA	CASSRADINTQYF	TGTGCCAGTAGTCGCGCAGATATCAATACGCAGTATTTT
TRBV6-1	NA	TRBJ2-3	NA	CASSEGESTDTQYF	TGTGCCAGCAGTGAGGGGGAAAGCACAGATACGCAGTATTTT
TRBV19	NA	TRBJ1-4	NA	CASSRITLGEKLFF	TGTGCCAGTAGTCGGATTACTCTGGGTGAAAAACTGTTTTTT
TRBV6-6	many	TRBJ1-4	NA	CASSYGGRINEKLFF	TGTGCCAGCAGTTACGGGGGACGGATAAATGAAAAACTGTTTTTT
TRBV18	NA	TRBJ2-7	TRBD1	CASSPPGQGDGAYEQYF	TGTGCCAGCTCACCCCCGGGACAGGGGGACGGGGCCTACGAGCAGTACTTC
TRBV27	NA	TRBJ2-5	TRBD2	CASSPAWTSESETQYF	TGTGCCAGCAGTCCCGCCTGGACTAGCGAATCAGAGACCCAGTACTTC
TRBV28	few	TRBJ1-4	NA	CASRREGSEKLFF	TGTGCCAGCAGAAGGGAGGGGAGTGAAAAACTGTTTTTT
TRBV6-5	NA	TRBJ1-5	NA	CASSYSNSNQPQHF	TGTGCCAGCAGTTACTCGAACTCAAATCAGCCCCAGCATTTT
TRBV4-3	NA	TRBJ2-3	NA	CASSQDRGAELGTDTQYF	TGCGCCAGCAGCCAAGATCGGGGCGCGGAGCTTGGAACAGATACGCAGTATTTT
TRBV27	NA	TRBJ2-2	NA	CASSFLVDTGELFF	TGTGCCAGCAGTTTCCTAGTGGACACCGGGGAGCTGTTTTTT
TRBV5-6	NA	TRBJ1-3	NA	CASSLYRDPRRNTIYF	TGTGCCAGCAGCTTGTATCGCGACCCAAGGAGAAACACCATATATTTT
TRBV30	NA	TRBJ1-2	NA	CAWSTQGPIKF	TGTGCCTGGAGTACTCAGGGCCCCATAAAGTTC
TRBV7-2	NA	TRBJ1-3	NA	CASSLDRLGGNTIYF	TGTGCCAGCAGCTTAGACAGGCTTGGAGGAAACACCATATATTTT
TRBV27	NA	TRBJ2-7	TRBD1	CASSEAGTGGINEQYF	TGTGCCAGCAGTGAAGCCGGGACAGGGGGCATCAACGAGCAGTACTTC
TRBV27	NA	TRBJ1-5	TRBD1	CASSLNRGWGLGNQPQHF	TGTGCCAGCAGTTTAAACAGGGGATGGGGATTGGGCAATCAGCCCCAGCATTTT
TRBV2	NA	TRBJ2-1	NA	CASSVEGSYNEQFF	TGTGCCAGCAGTGTCGAGGGGTCCTACAATGAGCAGTTCTTC
TRBV19	NA	TRBJ2-3	TRBD2	CASSSRTSGFTDTQYF	TGTGCCAGTAGTTCTCGGACTAGCGGGTTCACAGATACGCAGTATTTT
TRBV11-2	NA	TRBJ2-3	NA	CASSLAGRSTDTQYF	TGTGCCAGCAGCTTAGCTGGGAGAAGCACAGATACGCAGTATTTT
TRBV30	NA	TRBJ2-1	NA	CAWLHEGNNEQFF	TGTGCCTGGCTCCACGAGGGGAACAATGAGCAGTTCTTC
TRBV11-2	NA	TRBJ1-2	NA	CASSLDGGLWGYTF	TGTGCCAGCAGCTTAGATGGGGGCCTATGGGGCTACACCTTC
TRBV19	NA	TRBJ2-3	TRBD1	CASQDRGVTDTQYF	TGTGCCTCACAGGACAGGGGTGTCACAGATACGCAGTATTTT
TRBV6-1	NA	TRBJ2-5	NA	CASSDRGGGVGETQYF	TGTGCCAGCAGTGACCGAGGCGGTGGGGTCGGTGAGACCCAGTACTTC
TRBV7-9	NA	TRBJ2-2	NA	CASSPPAQVGVRSTGELFF	TGTGCCAGCAGTCCCCCCGCCCAAGTGGGAGTGCGGTCCACCGGGGAGCTGTTTTTT
TRBV15	NA	TRBJ1-4	NA	CATSLVEGINEKLFF	TGTGCCACCAGCCTAGTGGAGGGTATTAACGAAAAACTGTTTTTT
TRBV29-1	NA	TRBJ1-5	TRBD1	CSVEETGTGGNQPQHF	TGCAGCGTTGAAGAAACTGGGACAGGGGGCAATCAGCCCCAGCATTTT
TRBV15	NA	TRBJ1-5	NA	CATSRESISQPQHF	TGTGCCACCAGCAGAGAATCGATCAGTCAGCCCCAGCATTTT
TRBV10-1	NA	TRBJ2-3	NA	CASSESGTDTQYF	TGCGCCAGCAGTGAGTCTGGCACAGATACGCAGTATTTT
TRBV30	NA	TRBJ2-1	NA	CAWGDDTQFF	TGTGCCTGGGGGGACGATACGCAGTTCTTC
TRBV10-3	NA	TRBJ2-7	TRBD2	CAISLAGGGSYEQYF	TGTGCCATCAGTTTAGCGGGAGGGGGCTCCTACGAGCAGTACTTC
TRBV5-4	NA	TRBJ1-1	TRBD1	CASSFQGARTEAFF	TGTGCCAGCAGCTTCCAGGGGGCAAGGACTGAAGCTTTCTTT
TRBV9	few	TRBJ1-4	TRBD1	CASSAGGTGGSNEKLFF	TGTGCCAGCAGCGCGGGAGGGACAGGGGGGTCTAATGAAAAACTGTTTTTT
TRBV5-1	once	TRBJ2-3	NA	CASSPSPGPDTQYF	TGCGCCAGCAGCCCCTCCCCTGGCCCAGATACGCAGTATTTT
TRBV27	NA	TRBJ1-1	TRBD1	CASSFLPVKKGGRPEAFF	TGTGCCAGCAGTTTCCTCCCCGTAAAGAAAGGGGGCAGGCCTGAAGCTTTCTTT
TRBV5-8	once	TRBJ2-4	NA	CASSLVQLTLAKNIQYF	TGTGCCAGCAGCTTGGTACAGTTAACCCTAGCCAAAAACATTCAGTACTTC